These 2 T cell receptor beta chains came from one sample sequenced in a study of shared clonotypes between healthy human individuals. Assay: immunoSEQ multiplex PCR; the TCRdb copy retains only in-frame clones and omits some. The table has 450,000 to 650,000 clones, around 78% seen once. Sequenced: PBMCs. The receptors originated from a middle-aged woman in good health. Some clones in this sample may be carry-over from other donors' samples.

The J gene is TRBJ2-5, the V gene TRBV7-2, with D unresolved. CDR1 is SGHTA, CDR2 FQGNSA, per germline. This CDR3 region has 18 residues. V gave up 2 bases and J gave up 5 bases, with 24 bases separating them. DNA of the CDR3: TGTGCCAGCAGCTTAAATTTTGGTGGCAGTGGGCTGATGGAGACCCAGTACTTC. Its translation: CASSLNFGGSGLMETQYF.

In the case of this clone: The same CDR3 arises from other DNA sequences in this sample as well. As DNA, the CDR3 is TGTGCCAGCAGTTTCCGGGGGCTCAACGGCTACACCTTC. Its protein is CASSFRGLNGYTF. The V and J genes are TRBV27 and TRBJ1-2; D perhaps matches TRBD1 (6 bases). Trimming removed 3 bases from V and 8 bases from J, with 13 bases in between. CDR3 length: 13 amino acids. Germline V gene data show CDR1 as MNHEY and CDR2 as SMNVEV (reference sequence).